The rows below give T cell receptor beta chains drawn from one sample of a study of OX40 agonist ivuxolimab in advanced cancers. Sequencing was performed with immunoSEQ multiplex PCR; in TCRdb, only in-frame clones are kept and a portion is missing. The table shows roughly 10,000 clones, with 77% occurring only once. The sample was CD4+ or CD8+ T cells sorted from blood, taken in a trial of the OX40 agonist ivuxolimab. All receptors derive from an adult with an advanced solid tumor such as melanoma, head and neck, liver or kidney cancer. Each CDR3 is given with its conserved first and last residue. The order of the fields is V gene, J gene, CDR3 protein.

v_call: TRBV11-2
j_call: TRBJ2-7
cdr3_aa: CASSRTGVRTYEQYF

v_call: TRBV6-6
j_call: TRBJ2-3
cdr3_aa: CASRDLSADTQYF

v_call: TRBV28
j_call: TRBJ1-5
cdr3_aa: CASSLRQGRLYQPQHF

v_call: TRBV19
j_call: TRBJ1-5
cdr3_aa: CASSIGAGYSNQPQHF

v_call: TRBV4-1
j_call: TRBJ2-3
cdr3_aa: CASGQREATDTQYF

v_call: TRBV6-1
j_call: TRBJ1-4
cdr3_aa: CASSTGEKLFF

v_call: TRBV9
j_call: TRBJ2-2
cdr3_aa: CASSSGTGGITGELFF

v_call: TRBV9
j_call: TRBJ2-7
cdr3_aa: CASSVEAGASYEQYF

v_call: TRBV9
j_call: TRBJ2-3
cdr3_aa: CASSVEGRGWTDTQYF

v_call: TRBV6-5
j_call: TRBJ1-5
cdr3_aa: CASSEVTQHF

v_call: TRBV7-9
j_call: TRBJ2-2
cdr3_aa: CASSFSAGDTGELFF

v_call: TRBV6-1
j_call: TRBJ1-2
cdr3_aa: CASSEETGGAYGYTF

v_call: TRBV7-9
j_call: TRBJ1-5
cdr3_aa: CASSLPLNSNQPQHF

v_call: TRBV2
j_call: TRBJ2-7
cdr3_aa: CASTGGYYEQYF

v_call: TRBV6-5
j_call: TRBJ2-1
cdr3_aa: CASRGQGYNEQFF

v_call: TRBV19
j_call: TRBJ2-3
cdr3_aa: CASSIGAGGTDTQYF

v_call: TRBV27
j_call: TRBJ2-2
cdr3_aa: CASSHNTGELFF

v_call: TRBV30
j_call: TRBJ1-2
cdr3_aa: CAWEQGSGYGYTF

v_call: TRBV15
j_call: TRBJ1-2
cdr3_aa: CATSRDRTRSNYGYTF

v_call: TRBV4-1
j_call: TRBJ2-3
cdr3_aa: CASSQEGRAADTQYF

v_call: TRBV27
j_call: TRBJ1-1
cdr3_aa: CASSFRGSTEAFF

v_call: TRBV5-4
j_call: TRBJ2-7
cdr3_aa: CASRPRTSGNEQYF

v_call: TRBV27
j_call: TRBJ2-7
cdr3_aa: CASSSAGGALEQYF

v_call: TRBV5-6
j_call: TRBJ1-1
cdr3_aa: CASSLGTGGAEAFF

v_call: TRBV4-2
j_call: TRBJ2-6
cdr3_aa: CASSQERGSGANVLTF

v_call: TRBV7-3
j_call: TRBJ2-5
cdr3_aa: CASSHSGRVGETQYF

v_call: TRBV6-6
j_call: TRBJ2-1
cdr3_aa: CASSYSLGNEQFF

v_call: TRBV10-3
j_call: TRBJ2-1
cdr3_aa: CAISGAGAEIYEQFF

v_call: TRBV30
j_call: TRBJ2-2
cdr3_aa: CAWRHTGLDTGELFF

v_call: TRBV12-2
j_call: TRBJ1-1
cdr3_aa: CASRFLQGYTEAFF

v_call: TRBV7-9
j_call: TRBJ1-1
cdr3_aa: CASSTNNQRWGAMNTEAFF

v_call: TRBV28
j_call: TRBJ2-7
cdr3_aa: CASSLRAGRNYEQYF

v_call: TRBV15
j_call: TRBJ2-1
cdr3_aa: CATSTGQGGDNEQFF

v_call: TRBV10-3
j_call: TRBJ2-7
cdr3_aa: CAISESGIGAWF

v_call: TRBV5-5
j_call: TRBJ2-4
cdr3_aa: CASSRRDTPAKNIQYF

v_call: TRBV7-8
j_call: TRBJ2-7
cdr3_aa: CASSLPGDWFYEQYF

v_call: TRBV15
j_call: TRBJ2-1
cdr3_aa: CATSRAWERNEQFF

v_call: TRBV29-1
j_call: TRBJ2-1
cdr3_aa: CSGTSGSGGEQFF